Sequencing of this T cell receptor beta chain was carried out in a study of regulatory T cells in long-lasting Graves disease. This clonotype was recorded many times. Time point denoted: newly diagnosed GD, antithyroid drugs for less than 3 months. From PBMCs, RNA was extracted and then used to make the TCR library. TCR beta libraries were built with iRepertoire HTBI primers and Arm-PCR of CDR3 regions. TCRdb recomputed calls from the multiplex PCR reads with MiXCR, one row per CDR3 protein. The sample comprises around 480,000 distinct CDR3 sequences, around 15% of which are singletons, and 12% rests with the top ten. V was shortened by 5 bases and J by 8 bases, with 9 bases between the two germline ends. The CDR3 is 11 amino acids. Germline lookup yields CDR1 MDHEN and CDR2 SYDVKM. The same data also contributed to another study, on T cells in Graves' hyperthyroidism and ophthalmopathy.

This chain links TRBV28 with TRBJ1-2, with D uncertain. This specimen was peripheral blood mononuclear cells (PBMCs), taken at new diagnosis, from a patient treated with antithyroid drugs. The TCR originated in a man in his forties or fifties with Graves disease. CDR3 region: CASSETRGYTF. CDR3 nucleotides: TGTGCCAGCAGTGAGACCCGGGGCTACACCTTC.